These 20 T cell receptor beta chains were sequenced from one sample in a study of beta chain features in type 1 diabetes. The sequenced template was cDNA made from the entire isolated RNA. The data were produced by immunoSEQ multiplex PCR, yet TCRdb's version contains in-frame clones alone and is incomplete. The data hold a few hundred thousand clones, with roughly 31% observed a single time. Material for sequencing was naive CD4+ T cells from blood. These receptors came from a man between 18 and 35 years old in good health.

The chain recombines TRBV29-1 with TRBJ2-5; a weak D match, TRBD1 (6 bases). The CDR3 has 12 residues. CDR1 SQVTM and CDR2 ANQGSEA come from the germline V gene. V lost 7 bases and J lost 5, with 14 bases in between. DNA for the CDR3: TGCAGCGCCCAAACAGGGTTGGAGACCCAGTACTTC. This codes for CSAQTGLETQYF.

The chain employs TRBV7-8 and TRBJ2-3; TRBD2 is a possible D gene (5 bases). The CDR3 spans 14 residues. V was cut by 4 bases and J by 1 base, with 9 bases left in between. Germline CDR1 SGHVS, CDR2 FQNEAQ. CDR3 coding DNA: TGTGCCAGCAGCTGGTACGGGGGCACAGATACGCAGTATTTT. The encoded protein is CASSWYGGTDTQYF.

This clone was observed a handful of times. The chain employs TRBV2 and TRBJ2-7; D is ambiguous. Trimming cost V 5 bases and J 3 bases, with 5 bases left between them. The CDR3 sequence is 11 residues long. The germline gives CDR1 SNHLY, CDR2 FYNNEI. CDR3 bases: TGTGCCAGCAGTAGGAACTACGAGCAGTACTTC. Its protein product is CASSRNYEQYF. Using reference TRBV2 and TRBJ2-7 for the parts outside the CDR3, the full variable domain is EPEVTQTPSHQVTQMGQEVILRCVPISNHLYFYWYRQILGQKVEFLVSFYNNEISEKSEIFDDQFSVERPDGSNFTLKIRSTKLEDSAMYFCASSRNYEQYFGPGTRLTVT.

This clone was seen only a few times. V gene TRBV14 combines with J gene TRBJ2-7; 9 bases are shared with TRBD1. Trimming removed 4 bases from V and 4 bases from J; junction bases left unmatched: 11. CDR3 length equals 16 residues. Germline V gives CDR1 SGHDN, CDR2 FVKESK. CDR3 DNA: TGTGCCAGCAGCCCCGGCCTTGGACAGGGGACTTACGAGCAGTACTTC. It codes for CASSPGLGQGTYEQYF.

The genes are TRBV5-4 and TRBJ2-1; 7 bases agree with TRBD2. The V gene's germline CDR1 is SGHNT and CDR2 YYREEE (reference sequence). This CDR3 has 16 amino acids. Trimming at V came to 2 bases and at J to 5 bases, leaving 10 bases not matched to a gene. The CDR3 spells CASSLIAAGNDNEQFF. The CDR3 nucleotides read TGTGCCAGCAGCTTAATAGCAGCGGGAAACGACAATGAGCAGTTCTTC. Based on the CDR3 plus reference TRBV5-4 and TRBJ2-1, the full variable domain is ETGVTQSPTHLIKTRGQQVTLRCSSQSGHNTVSWYQQALGQGPQFIFQYYREEENGRGNFPPRFSGLQFPNYSSELNVNALELDDSALYLCASSLIAAGNDNEQFFGPGTRLTVL.

This clone has a handful of counts. The chain is built from TRBV7-8 and TRBJ2-5; a possible D gene is TRBD2 (5 bases). The CDR3 has 11 residues. Trimming took 4 bases from V and 10 from J, leaving 10 bases between them. Germline V gives CDR1 SGHVS, CDR2 FQNEAQ. CDR3 in amino acids: CASSSRGDQYF. In DNA form, the CDR3 reads TGTGCCAGCAGCTCCCGGGGTGACCAGTACTTC. Supplemented by reference TRBV7-8 and TRBJ2-5, the full variable domain reads GAGVSQSPRYKVAKRGQDVALRCDPISGHVSLFWYQQALGQGPEFLTYFQNEAQLDKSGLPSDRFFAERPEGSVSTLKIQRTQQEDSAVYLCASSSRGDQYFGPGTRLLVL.

This clone was seen more than once but under ten times. In the same sample, other DNA sequences code for this CDR3. The chain uses TRBV30 and TRBJ1-5; no clear D gene. This CDR3 spans 13 amino acids. Germline values: CDR1 GTSNPN, CDR2 SVGIG (reference sequence). V gave up 3 bases and J gave up 3 bases, with 9 bases separating them. The CDR3 coding sequence is TGTGCCTGGAGCCCGGGTCTCAATCAGCCCCAGCATTTT. Its translation: CAWSPGLNQPQHF.

This clone was recorded a few times. J is TRBJ2-1 and V is TRBV10-3, with D perhaps matching TRBD1 (5 bases). Trimming removed 4 bases at V and 0 bases at J, with 13 bases between. Germline V gives CDR1 ENHRY, CDR2 SYGVKD. The CDR3 is made up of 16 amino acids. This CDR3 is CAISGFRDSSYNEQFF. The CDR3 DNA is TGTGCCATCAGTGGGTTCCGAGACAGCTCCTACAATGAGCAGTTCTTC.

The table lists this clone with a few counts. The chain links TRBV30 to TRBJ1-2, with D tentatively TRBD1 (5 bases). V gave up 4 bases and J gave up 7 bases, with 10 bases separating them. Germline CDR1 is GTSNPN and CDR2 is SVGIG (reference sequence). This CDR3 is built from 11 residues. The CDR3, as DNA: TGTGCCTGGACCAGACAGTTTGGCTACACCTTC. It translates to CAWTRQFGYTF.

V is TRBV30 and J is TRBJ1-2; tentatively, D is TRBD1 (6 bases). V was pared by 4 bases and J by 0 bases, with 12 bases between. CDR1 GTSNPN and CDR2 SVGIG come from the germline V gene (reference sequence). The CDR3 has 14 amino acids. CDR3 bases: TGTGCCTGGAACCGCGGGGGGCCTAACTATGGCTACACCTTC. As protein: CAWNRGGPNYGYTF.

This chain's CDR3 is CSVQQVSNQPQHF. In DNA, the CDR3 is TGCAGCGTTCAACAGGTTAGCAATCAGCCCCAGCATTTT. The J gene is TRBJ1-5, the V gene TRBV29-1; tentative D call: TRBD1 (5 bases). Germline lookup yields CDR1 SQVTM and CDR2 ANQGSEA. Trimming pared 5 bases from V and 0 bases from J, leaving 8 bases between. The CDR3 runs 13 residues.

This clone was seen once. The chain carries TRBV21-1 and TRBJ2-7; whether TRBD1, the table's D call, matches the DNA was not checked. TRBV21-1 is a recognized pseudogene. The CDR3 covers 15 residues. Here the CDR3 DNA reads TGTGCCAGCAGCACCCGGACAGTCCCCCCTTACGAGCAGTACTTC. The encoded protein is CASSTRTVPPYEQYF.

V is TRBV30 and J is TRBJ1-2; weak D call: TRBD1 (6 bases). CDR3 size: 14 residues. Germline V CDR1 and CDR2: GTSNPN, SVGIG (reference sequence). V lost 1 base and J 0 bases, leaving 9 bases between the germline ends. CDR3 region: CAWSESGANYGYTF. In DNA, the CDR3 is TGTGCCTGGAGTGAGTCAGGGGCTAACTATGGCTACACCTTC.

Turning to this clone: One end of the junction varies from germline; a read error may be responsible. The rearrangement joins TRBV7-7 to TRBJ2-3; D not certain. The CDR3 totals 14 residues. In germline, CDR1 is SSHAT, CDR2 FNYEAQ (reference sequence). CDR3 sequence: CASSRSLGTDTQYF. CDR3 coding DNA: TGTGCTAGCAGCCGGTCCTTGGGCACAGATACGCAGTATTTT.

V usage is TRBV4-1 and J usage is TRBJ2-3; D gene unclear. This CDR3 spans 12 amino acids. Looked up from germline, CDR1 is MGHRA and CDR2 is YSYEKL. Trimming took off 1 base at V and 6 bases at J, with 5 bases between the two ends. CDR3 nucleotide sequence: TGCGCCAGCAGCCAAGCTATGGATACGCAGTATTTT. This codes for CASSQAMDTQYF.

This clone was seen a few times. CDR3 in DNA: TGTGCCTGGAGTTTATGGGGAAAGCTTGGTGAGCAGTTCTTC. It yields the protein CAWSLWGKLGEQFF. The chain has TRBV30 and TRBJ2-1; D gene uncertain. This CDR3 comprises 14 residues. Trimming pared 2 bases from V and 9 bases from J, leaving 17 bases between. Germline values: CDR1 GTSNPN, CDR2 SVGIG (reference sequence).

This clone was seen a handful of times. The rearrangement uses TRBV20-1 and TRBJ2-3; no clear D gene. CDR3 length: 10 residues. Trimming took off 6 bases at V and 6 bases at J, with 7 bases between the two ends. CDR1 is DFQATT and CDR2 is SNEGSKA in the germline V gene (reference sequence). The CDR3 DNA follows: TGCAGTGCCTCCAGGGATACGCAGTATTTT. Amino acids: CSASRDTQYF.

The V gene is TRBV5-6, the J gene TRBJ2-5; 8 bases fit TRBD1. Losses at the gene ends were 1 base for V and 5 bases for J; bases not matched to a gene: 10. Looked up from germline, CDR1 is SGHDT and CDR2 is YYEEEE. The CDR3 length is 16 residues. CDR3 loop: CASSLPTGVIGETQYF. CDR3 coding DNA: TGTGCCAGCAGCTTGCCGACAGGGGTCATTGGGGAGACCCAGTACTTC. The complete variable domain, with remaining parts taken from reference TRBV5-6 and TRBJ2-5, reads DAGVTQSPTHLIKTRGQQVTLRCSPKSGHDTVSWYQQALGQGPQFIFQYYEEEERQRGNFPDRFSGHQFPNYSSELNVNALLLGDSALYLCASSLPTGVIGETQYFGPGTRLLVL.

This clone has just a few counts. The chain carries TRBV7-2 and TRBJ1-2; D call uncertain. This CDR3 region has 13 residues. CDR1 is SGHTA, CDR2 FQGNSA, per germline. V gave up 3 bases and J gave up 6 bases, with 11 bases separating them. CDR3 in amino acids: CASSFGLLNGYTF. The CDR3 bases are TGTGCCAGCAGCTTTGGGCTTTTGAATGGCTACACCTTC. Full variable domain (remainder filled in from reference TRBV7-2 and TRBJ1-2): GAGVSQSPSNKVTEKGKDVELRCDPISGHTALYWYRQSLGQGLEFLIYFQGNSAPDKSGLPSDRFSAERTGGSVSTLTIQRTQQEDSAVYLCASSFGLLNGYTFGSGTRLTVV.

This clone was found a few times. The chain couples TRBV4-1 to TRBJ2-1, with 7 bases matching TRBD2. CDR3 size: 14 residues. Germline CDR1 MGHRA, CDR2 YSYEKL. V lost 4 bases, J lost 9 bases, and 9 bases stayed unmatched. CDR3 amino acids: CASSLLWGGGEQFF. The CDR3 nucleotides are TGCGCCAGCAGCCTCCTATGGGGGGGAGGTGAGCAGTTCTTC.